The clone carrying this TCR beta chain was counted only a few times. Its antigen is unidentified. This entry comes from a study of early T cells in non-severe SARS-CoV-2 infection. The study, taken as a whole, reports: VDJdb matching, biased toward anti-spike CD8 responses, missed private and CD4 specificities.

Germline loops: CDR1 DFQATT, CDR2 SNEGSKA (reference sequence). The CDR3 is 16 amino acids. The V gene lost 1 base and the J gene lost 5 bases, with 21 bases spanning the gap. In the library, individual cDNA molecules carried attached unique molecular identifiers. Each CDR3 protein is one row after TCRdb ran MiXCR on the 5' RACE reads. This sample carries 70,000 to 90,000 distinct CDR3 sequences, roughly 12% of them seen once, and the ten largest clones take 3.4%. The chain has TRBV20-1 and TRBJ2-7; tentatively, D is TRBD2 (6 bases). The receptor comes from an adult who was a healthcare worker with PCR-confirmed SARS-CoV-2 infection or an uninfected control (not recorded which). Material: whole blood. CDR3 protein: CSARAPGLGVGDEQYF. The CDR3 DNA is TGCAGTGCTAGAGCCCCGGGACTGGGGGTTGGGGACGAGCAGTACTTC.